The source of this T cell receptor beta chain is a study of T cell responses to AZD1222 COVID-19 vaccine. Study results and limitations: Repertoire collection took place solely once the T cell response had peaked.

Generated by immunoSEQ multiplex PCR, the TCRdb table keeps only in-frame clones and is missing some. The sample yields about 18,000 clones, more than 80% seen once. A word on this clone: Its antigen remains unidentified.

The germline CDR1 and CDR2 sequences are LGHNT and FRNRAP. CDR3 size: 15 residues. The germline V and J ends were trimmed by 3 bases and 1 base, with 12 bases remaining between them. The material sequenced was peripheral blood, taken 28 days after the second AZD1222 dose. The clonotype comes from an adult who received the AZD1222 COVID-19 vaccine. The genes are TRBV12-5 and TRBJ2-5, with a tentative D call TRBD1 (6 bases). The CDR3 reads CASGFGQSGQETQYF. The CDR3 DNA reads as TGTGCTAGTGGTTTTGGACAGTCTGGCCAAGAGACCCAGTACTTC.